The clone carrying this T cell receptor (beta chain) was seen ten or more times. Its antigen is still unknown. These data are taken from a study of T cells after yellow fever vaccination. Study conclusions and caveats: In post-booster samples, most primary-vaccination clones reappeared (approximately 96% CD4, 88% CD8). CD4 and CD8 compartments shared a small share of clonotypes, likely from convergent recombination. FACS-sorted repertoires might harbor abundant contaminating clonotypes from the bulk population.

In making TCR cDNA, 5'RACE template switching added a universal primer site and UMIs to it. TCRdb used MiXCR to reprocess the 5' RACE reads, holding one entry per CDR3 protein. The sample includes 450,000 to 550,000 distinct CDR3 sequences, about 19% of them seen just once. Germline-derived CDR1 and CDR2 are SQVTM and ANQGSEA. The V gene lost 7 bases and the J gene lost 5 bases, with 8 bases spanning the gap. The CDR3 extends over 10 amino acids. This material consisted of PBMCs, taken 15 days after the yellow fever booster vaccination. The clonotype comes from a man aged 25-45 years who received the YFV17D yellow fever vaccine. This chain connects TRBV29-1 to TRBJ2-5, with unresolved D. Written as DNA, the CDR3 is TGCAGCGCCAAAGCCGAGACCCAGTACTTC. Amino acid sequence: CSAKAETQYF.